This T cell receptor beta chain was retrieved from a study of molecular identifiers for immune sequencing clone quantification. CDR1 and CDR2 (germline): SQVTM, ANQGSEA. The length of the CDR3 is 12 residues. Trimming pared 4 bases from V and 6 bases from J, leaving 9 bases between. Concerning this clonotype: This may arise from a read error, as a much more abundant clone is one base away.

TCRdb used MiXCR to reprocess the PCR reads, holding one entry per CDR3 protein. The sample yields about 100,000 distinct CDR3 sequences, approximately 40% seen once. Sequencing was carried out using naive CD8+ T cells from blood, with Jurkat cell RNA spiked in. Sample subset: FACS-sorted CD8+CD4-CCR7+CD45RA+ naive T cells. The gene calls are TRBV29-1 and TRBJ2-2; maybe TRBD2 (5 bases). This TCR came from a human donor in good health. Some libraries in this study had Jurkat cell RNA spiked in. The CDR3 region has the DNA TGCAGCGTTGCTAGCCAGTCCGGGGAGCTGTTTTTT. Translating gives CSVASQSGELFF.